These 10 T cell receptor beta chains came from one sample sequenced in a study of T cell responses to AZD1222 COVID-19 vaccine. Clones were sequenced by immunoSEQ multiplex PCR, and TCRdb holds only the in-frame ones, with some missing. The sample yields around 140,000 clones, about 91% seen once. The sequences come from peripheral blood, collected 28 days after the second AZD1222 dose. Receptors originate from an adult who received the AZD1222 COVID-19 vaccine.

The CDR3 DNA is TGTGCCAGCCCCAGGGACGGGGAAGAGACCCAGTACTTC. This translates into CASPRDGEETQYF. V is TRBV7-2 and J is TRBJ2-5, with D perhaps given as TRBD1 or TRBD2 (5 bases each). V was trimmed by 8 bases and J by 3 bases, leaving 13 bases between them. Germline CDR1 SGHTA, CDR2 FQGNSA. CDR3 length: 13 amino acids.

J is TRBJ2-3 and V is TRBV15; D is perhaps TRBD2 (6 bases). The CDR3 extends over 14 amino acids. V lost 3 bases to trimming and J lost 3 bases, with 10 bases between them. Germline CDR1 and CDR2: LNHNV and YYDKDF (reference sequence). DNA for the CDR3: TGTGCCACCAGCAGCGGGAGTGGAACAGATACGCAGTATTTT. This translates into CATSSGSGTDTQYF.

J is TRBJ1-2 and V is TRBV6-5, with 8 bases lining up with TRBD1. The CDR3 contains 15 residues. V lost 4 bases and J lost 5; bases outside the gene matches: 9. Per the germline V gene, CDR1 is MNHEY and CDR2 is SVGAGI. For the CDR3, the DNA is TGTGCCAGCAGTTCCCTCCGGACAGGGCGATATGGCTACACCTTC. This gives the protein CASSSLRTGRYGYTF.

The CDR3 here is CASSIGWNYGYTF. The DNA for the CDR3 is TGTGCCAGTAGTATAGGGTGGAACTATGGCTACACCTTC. The chain is built from TRBV19 and TRBJ1-2; D is undetermined. CDR3 size: 13 residues. The germline CDR1 and CDR2 sequences are LNHDA and SQIVND (reference sequence). The V end lost 1 base, the J end lost 2 bases, and 5 bases lay between the germline ends.

This chain uses TRBV5-1 with TRBJ2-5, with no clear D. The CDR3 runs to 16 residues. The germline V and J ends were trimmed by 0 bases and 0 bases, with 12 bases remaining between them. The V gene's germline CDR1 is SGHRS and CDR2 YFSETQ. The DNA for the CDR3 is TGCGCCAGCAGCTTGGGTTTACAGTACGACCAAGAGACCCAGTACTTC. As protein: CASSLGLQYDQETQYF.

The V gene is TRBV19, the J gene TRBJ2-1, with 14 bases identical to TRBD2. The CDR3 sequence is 17 residues long. Germline loops: CDR1 LNHDA, CDR2 SQIVND (reference sequence). J was trimmed by 8 bases and V by 4 bases; bases with no gene match: 10. CDR3: CASSTRTGLAGAHEQFF. As DNA, the CDR3 is TGTGCCAGTAGTACCCGCACGGGACTAGCGGGGGCGCATGAGCAGTTCTTC.

CDR3: CASSPHSGRAGNEQFF. The CDR3 nucleotides are TGTGCCAGCAGCCCGCATAGCGGGAGGGCCGGGAATGAGCAGTTCTTC. This rearrangement joins TRBV3-1 (or the pseudogene TRBV3-2) to TRBJ2-1; 11 bases fit TRBD2. J lost 7 bases, V lost 4 bases, and 9 bases had no gene match. CDR1 and CDR2 from the germline V gene are LGHDT and YNNKEL (reference sequence). This CDR3 is built from 16 residues.

The rearrangement links TRBV7-9 to TRBJ2-1; TRBD2 might be the D (7 bases). Germline CDR1 SEHNR, CDR2 FQNEAQ (reference sequence). V dropped 4 bases and J dropped 10 bases, with 14 bases sitting between them. The length of the CDR3 is 13 residues. CDR3 sequence reads: CASSYAGADEQFF. Written as DNA, the CDR3 is TGTGCCAGCAGCTACGCGGGGGCCGACGAGCAGTTCTTC.

This rearrangement joins TRBV11-3 to TRBJ1-1; no definite D call. From germline, CDR1 is SGHNT and CDR2 YENEEA. The CDR3 runs 14 residues. V lost 3 bases to trimming and J lost 4 bases, with 12 bases between them. The CDR3: CASSLDGRRTEAFF. CDR3 sequence (DNA): TGTGCCAGCAGCTTGGACGGGCGGCGCACTGAAGCTTTCTTT.

V usage is TRBV3-1 (or the pseudogene TRBV3-2) and J usage is TRBJ2-3; D not certain. This CDR3 is 12 amino acids long. Germline V gene lookup returns CDR1 LGHDT and CDR2 YNNKEL (reference sequence). Trimming shortened V by 4 bases and J by 4 bases, and 6 bases separated the two germline ends. This CDR3 is CASSLGPDTQYF. DNA for the CDR3: TGTGCCAGCAGCCTTGGTCCAGATACGCAGTATTTT.